The rows below give T cell receptor beta chains drawn from one sample of a study of cytomegalovirus exposure and HLA in healthy donors. Libraries were prepared by immunoSEQ multiplex PCR; TCRdb keeps only in-frame clonotypes and omits some of them. This sample has roughly 120,000 clones, with around 80% found just once. Sequencing used PBMCs. These receptor sequences come from a young man in good health and CMV-seronegative. CDR3s include the opening cysteine and the closing phenylalanine or tryptophan. Each record gives: D gene, clone size, J gene, V gene, CDR3 DNA, CDR3 protein. The D gene is left open where the match is weak. Part of the rows lack a size; the others show once, few, many or a class for expanded clones.

>-|-|TRBJ2-2|TRBV7-2
TGTGCCAGCAGCTTAACGTCTAGTCACACCGGGGAGCTGTTTTTT
CASSLTSSHTGELFF
>TRBD1|-|TRBJ2-7|TRBV4-3
TGCGCCAGCAGCCAATGGCCAGGGGGCTACGAGCAGTACTTC
CASSQWPGGYEQYF
>-|-|TRBJ2-2|TRBV5-1
TGCGCCAGCAGCAAGGGGGTGGCGGACACCGGGGAGCTGTTTTTT
CASSKGVADTGELFF
>-|few|TRBJ2-1|TRBV5-5
TGTGCCAGCAGCTTTGGTCTACCATTCTCCTACAATGAGCAGTTCTTC
CASSFGLPFSYNEQFF
>-|-|TRBJ2-6|TRBV10-3
TGTGCCATCAGCCCCGTCTCTTCTGGGGCCAACGTCCTGACTTTC
CAISPVSSGANVLTF
>TRBD1|-|TRBJ2-1|TRBV5-1
TGCGCCAGCAGCTTGGACAGGGGGCGAAGGGATGAGCAGTTCTTC
CASSLDRGRRDEQFF
>-|once|TRBJ1-1|TRBV28
TGTGCCAGCAGTTTATTCGGGTCCACTGAAGCTTTCTTT
CASSLFGSTEAFF
>TRBD2|-|TRBJ2-1|TRBV4-3
TGCGCCAGCAGCCATACTTTCGGGACTAGCGGGGGGGAGCAGTTCTTC
CASSHTFGTSGGEQFF
>-|-|TRBJ2-3|TRBV29-1
TGCAGCGTTAATGGGGGGGGCCAAGGGACTGATACGCAGTATTTT
CSVNGGGQGTDTQYF
>-|-|TRBJ1-2|TRBV7-9
TGTGCCAGCAGCTCCACCCAAAGTGCGAACTATGGCTACACCTTC
CASSSTQSANYGYTF
>TRBD2|few|TRBJ2-1|TRBV28
TGTGCCAGCAGTGAAGAGGTAGCGGGGATTAACAATGAGCAGTTCTTC
CASSEEVAGINNEQFF
>TRBD1|once|TRBJ2-1|TRBV5-6
TGTGCCAGCAGCTTGGGGGACAGCATCTACAATGAGCAGTTCTTC
CASSLGDSIYNEQFF
>-|few|TRBJ1-1|TRBV4-3
TGCGCCAGCAGCCCCCAGAGGATCGGGGGTCTCACTGAAGCTTTCTTT
CASSPQRIGGLTEAFF
>TRBD1|once|TRBJ1-1|TRBV4-2
TGTGCCAGCACCGATAAACCCATGACAGGGGGCTTTGTTTCGGACACTGAAGCTTTCTTT
CASTDKPMTGGFVSDTEAFF
>-|-|TRBJ1-2|TRBV6-1
TGTGCCAGCAGCGAGGCGGCAGGGGCCAACTATGGCTACACCTTC
CASSEAAGANYGYTF
>TRBD2|-|TRBJ2-7|TRBV7-6
TGTGCCAGCAGCTTAGGTACGTCGGCGGGACTACCCTACGAGCAGTACTTC
CASSLGTSAGLPYEQYF
>TRBD1|-|TRBJ1-4|TRBV6-1
TGTGCCAGCAGTGGACTGACAGGGATTAATGAAAAACTGTTTTTT
CASSGLTGINEKLFF
>TRBD1|few|TRBJ2-7|TRBV28
TGTGCCAGCAGGCAAGGGGGGGACAGGGGGGTCGAGCAGTACTTC
CASRQGGDRGVEQYF
>-|-|TRBJ1-1|TRBV2
TGTGCCAGCAGCGAAGGTTGGCGGGGGTTGTGGACTGAAGCTTTCTTT
CASSEGWRGLWTEAFF
>-|-|TRBJ1-2|TRBV30
TGTGCCTGGAGTGTATCAGGGCGGGGCTACACCTTC
CAWSVSGRGYTF
>-|-|TRBJ2-6|TRBV6-6
TGTGCCAGCAGTCTCGCCTCGGGTGGGGCCAACGTCCTGACTTTC
CASSLASGGANVLTF
>TRBD1|-|TRBJ2-7|TRBV6-5
TGTGCCAGCAGTTACACCCGACAGGGATTCCTGTACTTC
CASSYTRQGFLYF
>-|-|TRBJ1-1|TRBV28
TGTGCCAGCAGTCCTCCCGGGCCGGGAAACCCTGAAGCTTTCTTT
CASSPPGPGNPEAFF
>TRBD1|-|TRBJ2-7|TRBV28
TGTGCCAGCAGTTCCCGACAGGGAAGTAAGTACGAGCAGTACTTC
CASSSRQGSKYEQYF
>-|-|TRBJ2-5|TRBV5-1
TGCGCCAGCAGACACCCCCAAGAGACCCAGTACTTC
CASRHPQETQYF
>-|-|TRBJ1-4|TRBV18
TGTGCCAGCTCACCACCGGCGGGGGGGAAGCATGAAAAACTGTTTTTT
CASSPPAGGKHEKLFF
>-|-|TRBJ1-1|TRBV18
TGTGCCAGCTCACCGAGGACAGCAAACACTGAAGCTTTCTTT
CASSPRTANTEAFF
>TRBD1|-|TRBJ2-7|TRBV6-4
TGTGCCAGCAGTTTGTATGGACAGGGGCCCTACGAGCAGTACTTC
CASSLYGQGPYEQYF
>-|-|TRBJ2-3|TRBV6-1
TGTGCCAGCAGTCCACAGGGGGGGATAGATACGCAGTATTTT
CASSPQGGIDTQYF
>-|-|TRBJ2-7|TRBV2
TGTGCCAGCTCATACACGAGCGACGAGCAGTACTTC
CASSYTSDEQYF
>-|-|TRBJ1-5|TRBV19
TGTGCCAGTAGTGGGGCCTCCGCAACATATAGCAATCAGCCCCAGCATTTT
CASSGASATYSNQPQHF
>TRBD2|-|TRBJ2-1|TRBV5-4
TGTGCCAGCAGTCCGGGACTAGCCTACAATGAGCAGTTCTTC
CASSPGLAYNEQFF
>-|-|TRBJ1-5|TRBV4-3
TGCGCCAGCAGCCAAGTCCATAGCAATCAGCCCCAGCATTTT
CASSQVHSNQPQHF
>-|-|TRBJ1-1|TRBV5-5
TGTGCCAGCAGCTTGAATGGAGAGGTGAACACTGAAGCTTTCTTT
CASSLNGEVNTEAFF
>-|-|TRBJ2-1|TRBV4-2
TGTGCCAGCAGCCCCCAGGGGGCGGGAGGGCCAGGCGGGAATGAGCAGTTCTTC
CASSPQGAGGPGGNEQFF
>TRBD1|-|TRBJ2-1|TRBV7-2
TGTGCCAGCAGCCCCGGACAGGGCCCTCGCCGGGGGTCCTACAATGAGCAGTTCTTC
CASSPGQGPRRGSYNEQFF
>TRBD1|few|TRBJ2-6|TRBV5-1
TGCGCCAGCAGCATCGACAGGGCTGGGGCCAACGTCCTGACTTTC
CASSIDRAGANVLTF
>-|-|TRBJ2-7|TRBV23-1
TGCGCCACCCAGGCGGGAACCTACGAGCAGTACTTC
CATQAGTYEQYF
>TRBD1|-|TRBJ1-2|TRBV6-6
TGTGCCAGCGGAGCGTCTGGGACAGCGTCGTATGGCTACACCTTC
CASGASGTASYGYTF
>-|once|TRBJ2-1|TRBV6-9
TGTGCCTCGAGGGGGAAATGGATTTTGCAGGGTAATGAGCAGTTCTTC
CASRGKWILQGNEQFF
>-|-|TRBJ1-1|TRBV5-1
TGCGCCAGCAGCGGGGCGGTCAGGGGCGGTGAAGCTTTCTTT
CASSGAVRGGEAFF
>TRBD2|few|TRBJ2-1|TRBV11-2
TGTGCCAGCAGCTTAGACGGGAGGCGGCCGAACAATGAGCAGTTCTTC
CASSLDGRRPNNEQFF
>-|few|TRBJ2-7|TRBV4-1
TGCGCCAGCAGCCCCGGGACCCAGGGGCGGGAGCAGTACTTC
CASSPGTQGREQYF